This T cell receptor beta chain was identified during a study of blood T cell repertoires in COVID-19. As processed by the authors: Amplification with reference gene primers provided the estimates of nucleated cell counts. Some clones are missing from TCRdb's copy, which holds only in-frame ones; the method was immunoSEQ multiplex PCR. The V and J calls and clone size come from that table; D and trimming were worked out from the DNA. Of about 250,000 clones listed, over 75% are singletons. In assigning cohorts, the study relied on participant-reported clinical history. This TCR came from a woman in her forties who had been exposed to COVID-19. Source material: PBMCs or T cells enriched from blood (not recorded which).

CDR3 amino acids: CASSLGGLNTEAFF. CDR3 nucleotides: TGTGCCAGCAGCTTAGGAGGGTTGAACACTGAAGCTTTCTTT. The J gene is TRBJ1-1, the V gene TRBV7-2; D call uncertain. Trimming stripped 1 base from V and 0 bases from J, with 6 bases between. Germline CDR1 and CDR2: SGHTA and FQGNSA. The CDR3 extends over 14 amino acids.